This T cell receptor (beta chain) was identified in a study of shared clonotypes between healthy human individuals (dated by TCRdb to the early 2020s). Notes on the research overall: A few men and two women, aged 18 to 49 years, made up the cohort. For each donor, three plates each were used for CD4 naive and CD4 memory, two plates were used for CD8 naive, and one plate was used for CD8 memory. To estimate repertoire size and how much clonotype sharing occurs between individuals, the study deeply sequenced the blood TCR repertoires of several healthy adults. To increase sequencing depth and limit assay-specific biases, different laboratories used diverse techniques to prepare libraries and sequence TCR repertoires. Between about 0.85 and 8.9 billion PBMCs per donor were obtained by leukapheresis.

On the study overall, not on this receptor specifically: Sampling was restricted to blood, and TCR repertoires in tissue are likely to differ from TCR repertoires in blood. Naive subsets generally had larger estimated clonotype richness than memory subsets. Across a few donors, approximately 4.9% of naive CD4, around 3.5% of naive CD8, 2.3% of memory CD4, and roughly 0.4% of memory CD8 clonotypes were shared. Based on pairwise subsampling, the degree of clonotype sharing among donors was expected to be affected by sequencing depth. Clonotypes shared by all four sorted-subset donors showed higher generation probabilities than non-shared clonotypes. Because the study included only a small number of donors, the genetic and exposure-history diversity represented was limited. Rarefaction of sorted-subset datasets indicated incomplete sequencing despite the large sequencing depth.

The CDR3 covers 16 residues, taking in both the cysteine and the phenylalanine. The entry retains the CDR3 DNA only, 48 bases that are in frame from base 1. The donors were healthy, HIV-negative adults who had no recently reported acute infections or vaccinations. Every donor was a Caucasian adult residing in Nashville, Tennessee, USA. CD4+ T cells were enriched through magnetic negative selection, after which naive cells were positively selected on CD45RA and the remaining negative fraction served as the memory subset. Blood was collected by leukapheresis, and PBMCs were isolated by Ficoll-Histopaque density gradient centrifugation and then cryopreserved in liquid nitrogen vapor phase. Purity and quantity of every magnetically sorted T cell population were checked by analytical flow cytometry. Genomic DNA was isolated from each sorted fraction and quantified by UV absorbance on a Nanodrop 2000c.

TCR CDR3 regions were amplified from genomic DNA by multiplex PCR using the deep immunoSEQ assay. Extracted genomic DNA from each cell subset was spread evenly across all wells of several immunoSEQ 96-well plates, with each plate serving as a replicate. For sorted subsets, about 210 ng of genomic DNA, equivalent to around 31,000 T cell genomes, went into each replicate PCR. Purified libraries were quantified with a Qubit 3.0 fluorometer, sized on a Bioanalyzer 2100, and re-quantified with the KAPA Library Quantification kit. Every immunoSEQ 96-well plate was sequenced on a separate single-read 150-cycle Illumina NextSeq 550 flow cell. As for the original processing: Because only junctional sequences without quality scores were contained in the immunoSEQ output, filtering matching that applied to full-length reads could not be performed. To assign V/J genes and CDR3, sequences were annotated using PyIR, a Python wrapper for IgBLAST v1.9, with IMGT germline references. Reads were filtered out if the reads had weak V/J assignments (E-value above 1e-6), no CDR3, stop codons, out-of-frame junctions, or ambiguous translated residues. V3J clonotypes were defined as sequences sharing an identical inferred V gene, J gene, and CDR3 amino acid sequence. The percentage overlap between two repertoires was calculated by dividing the number of shared unique clonotypes by the size of the smaller repertoire. Three approaches were used to assess repertoire richness: RTK rarefaction, the Chao1 estimator, and Recon v2.1 estimates of unobserved clonotypes. For all TCRbeta clonotypes obtained by the gDNA method from a few donors, generation probabilities were computed with OLGA. TCRdb's version of the immuneACCESS table is confined to in-frame rearrangements and falls short of the full clone set. An unresolved V gene accounts for under half of the shortfall where checked; the remainder is of unknown origin. V, J and clone size derive from that table, while D and trimming were established from the DNA sequence. The sample table holds 780,000 or so clones, of which roughly 72% were seen once. The top ten clones comprise under 2% of the sample.

Turning to this clone: It lacks a known antigen. It has no much larger one-base neighbor in the sample; base qualities were not kept.

Sequencing was carried out using memory CD4+ T cells sorted from blood. This specimen's cell subset or site label, per the study, means: CD45RA-negative fraction. This receptor was obtained from a woman under 40 in good health. The rearrangement combines TRBV21-1 with TRBJ2-1; the tabulated D call, TRBD2, remains unverified against the DNA. TRBV21-1 is a pseudogene locus. This receptor has the CDR3 CASSKAWTSDYNEQFF. At the DNA level, the sequence is TGTGCCAGCAGCAAAGCGTGGACTAGCGACTACAATGAGCAGTTCTTC.